The TCR beta chain under discussion was sequenced for a study of T cell responses to AZD1222 COVID-19 vaccine. As concerns this clone: The antigen is undetermined.

The assay was immunoSEQ multiplex PCR, and TCRdb's table has in-frame clones only and misses some. Seen here are 95,000 to 150,000 clones, around nine tenths observed once, and the top ten hold around 1.5%. Notes on the study in general: Among the donors, most were white British and more were female, and clonal diversity was possibly underestimated.

Trimming removed 1 base from V and 8 bases from J; junction bases left unmatched: 17. Germline CDR1 is LGHNT and CDR2 is FRNRAP. The CDR3 totals 18 residues. The gene calls are TRBV12-5 and TRBJ2-1; 7 nucleotides align to TRBD2. This TCR was recovered from an adult in good health. Sequences were derived from peripheral blood, sampled on day 0 of AZD1222 vaccination. CDR3 sequence (DNA): TGTGCTAGTGGTTTGGCTCCGGGACTAACCATTGTGGTAGATGAGCAGTTCTTC. Protein sequence: CASGLAPGLTIVVDEQFF.